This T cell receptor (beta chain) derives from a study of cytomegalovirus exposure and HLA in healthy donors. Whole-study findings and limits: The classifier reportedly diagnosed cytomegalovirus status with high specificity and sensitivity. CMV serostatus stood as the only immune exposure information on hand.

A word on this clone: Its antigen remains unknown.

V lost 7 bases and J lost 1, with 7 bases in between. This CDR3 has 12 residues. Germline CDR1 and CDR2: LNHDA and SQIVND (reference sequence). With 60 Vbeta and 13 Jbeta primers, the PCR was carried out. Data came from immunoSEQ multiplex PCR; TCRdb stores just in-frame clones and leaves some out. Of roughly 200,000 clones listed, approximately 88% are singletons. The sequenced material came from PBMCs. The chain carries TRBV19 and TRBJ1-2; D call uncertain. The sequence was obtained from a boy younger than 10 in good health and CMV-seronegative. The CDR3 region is CASTTNNYGYTF. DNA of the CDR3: TGTGCCAGTACCACAAATAACTATGGCTACACCTTC.